This T cell receptor delta chain was sequenced for a study of delta chains in infants with herpesvirus infections (dated 2023 in TCRdb). At the level of the whole study: From birth, the study prospectively followed a Ugandan infant birth cohort to characterize gammadelta T cell responses to primary cytomegalovirus (CMV) infection. In infants who were infected with CMV after birth, the study searched for a public fetal Vdelta1/Vgamma8 gammadelta TCR clonotype. Using PBMC, gammadelta TCRs were sequenced for some 20 CMV-infected infants, one of whom was congenitally infected, and for seven to nine CMV-uninfected infants who had enough sample available. Infant blood samples fell into approximate age groups of 1.5, 4, 8 and 12 months. Belgian fetal and cord blood gammadelta TCR data that had been published previously were included solely for comparison and were not produced in this cohort. Broad study findings and their caveats: The frequency of the public clonotype among Vdelta1 cells appeared to be inversely correlated with age at infection and fell quickly, apparently not lasting beyond around two months. In CMV-uninfected infants, the public clonotype might still be present but below the detection limit. Detection of the public clonotype was limited to the first time point after infection, and the public clonotype was not found in uninfected infants or in infants infected after 120 days. Of roughly 17 CMV-infected infants, several carried the public Vdelta1 clonotype: the congenitally infected infant plus three who were infected postnatally before 120 days of age. The authors noted a small sample size and no race- or environment-matched controls, since nearly all Ugandans acquire CMV before adulthood.

This clone was counted a few times. Its binding antigen is unknown. Nothing much larger sits one base from this clone, and base qualities are not available. The library came from RT-PCR. To generate TCR cDNA, RNA from PBMC was reverse transcribed using SuperScript II together with primers specific for the gamma chain and the delta chain. cDNA was purified with AMPure XP beads, amplified, and indexed with Illumina adapters using the Nextera XT Index Kit. Sequencing of the gammadelta TCR libraries was done on an Illumina MiSeq using a V2 300-cycle kit. The study's own analysis went as follows. Using MiXCR v2.1.12, CDR3 sequences were assembled, and reads were mapped onto D, J and V genes obtained from GenBank. Repertoire analyses of the CDR3 clonotypes were performed with VDJtools v1.2.1. TCRdb reran clone calling on the public reads with CATT; rows sharing one DNA sequence were then combined. The V and J calls, along with clone size, are taken from TCRdb and not from the paper's own processing. In all, the sample holds 1,400 or so delta-chain clones, and about 33% of those were seen once. The ten largest clones take up around 25% of the sample.

Ends trimmed: V by 1 base, J by 5 bases; bases unmatched to a gene: 16. The CDR3 has 18 amino acids, counting the end cysteine and phenylalanine. The read is trimmed to its CDR3 DNA, 54 bases read in frame from base 1. CDR1 and CDR2, per the germline V gene, are TSWWSYY and QGS. Pregnant women receiving prenatal care in Kampala, Uganda, were recruited, and the infants of these women were enrolled, with documentation of maternal HIV status required. Home visits to families took place weekly, and collection of infant clinical information, oral swabs and peripheral blood began at 6 weeks of age and was repeated every 4 months after that. Blood was collected in heparin tubes, and PBMC were isolated by Ficoll-Paque density gradient centrifugation and cryopreserved.

The sample was peripheral blood, taken at time point 2 of longitudinal follow-up. This receptor was identified in a human donor who was a Ugandan infant, either HIV-exposed or HIV-unexposed (not recorded which). Recombination joined TRDV1 with TRDJ1; 7 nucleotides in the junction match TRDD3. The nucleotide sequence reads as follows: TGTGCTCTTGGGGAACGAGGCCTTCTTCGGAGACTGGGGGATAAACTCATCTTT. Its protein product is CALGERGLLRRLGDKLIF.